The T cell receptor (beta chain) described here comes from a study of blood T cell repertoires in COVID-19. The overall study: The United States, Italy and Spain provided the acute and convalescent COVID-19 samples. Sources were T cells, B-cell-depleted T cells, or PBMCs; the material itself was cDNA or gDNA.

V lost 8 bases, J lost 2 bases, and 8 bases stayed unmatched. Looked up from germline, CDR1 is SNHLY and CDR2 is FYNNEI. The CDR3 covers 15 residues. In the original processing: Researchers report that nucleated cell counts were estimated from reference gene primer amplification. Profiled with immunoSEQ multiplex PCR; TCRdb holds only in-frame clones, not every one. That table gives V, J and clone size, and the DNA gave D and trimming. The sample has 65,000 to 85,000 clones; approximately 92% are singletons. The chain is built from TRBV2 and TRBJ1-4; 7 bases align to TRBD1. The receptor was derived from a man aged 45 to 65 with active COVID-19. Material: peripheral blood. As DNA, the CDR3 is TGTGCCAGCGGGACAGCTTTAGGTACTAATGAAAAACTGTTTTTT. Translation gives CASGTALGTNEKLFF.